This T cell receptor beta chain was recovered during a study of T cell repertoires in cytomegalovirus infection. TCRdb called the reads again in MiXCR, with one record for every CDR3 protein. The data hold 200,000 or so distinct CDR3 sequences, with roughly 28% observed a single time. This CDR3 is built from 17 residues. The germline V gene encodes CDR1 MNHNS and CDR2 SASEGT. The V gene lost 8 bases and the J gene lost 0 bases, with 20 bases spanning the gap. The rearrangement joins TRBV6-1 to TRBJ1-3; unclear D gene. This TCR was sampled from a human donor in good health (CMV status not recorded). Some clones in this sample may be carry-over from other donors' samples. The source material was PBMCs. The CDR3 is CASQMLTGGISGNTIYF. CDR3 DNA sequence: TGTGCCAGCCAGATGTTGACTGGTGGGATCTCTGGAAACACCATATATTTT.